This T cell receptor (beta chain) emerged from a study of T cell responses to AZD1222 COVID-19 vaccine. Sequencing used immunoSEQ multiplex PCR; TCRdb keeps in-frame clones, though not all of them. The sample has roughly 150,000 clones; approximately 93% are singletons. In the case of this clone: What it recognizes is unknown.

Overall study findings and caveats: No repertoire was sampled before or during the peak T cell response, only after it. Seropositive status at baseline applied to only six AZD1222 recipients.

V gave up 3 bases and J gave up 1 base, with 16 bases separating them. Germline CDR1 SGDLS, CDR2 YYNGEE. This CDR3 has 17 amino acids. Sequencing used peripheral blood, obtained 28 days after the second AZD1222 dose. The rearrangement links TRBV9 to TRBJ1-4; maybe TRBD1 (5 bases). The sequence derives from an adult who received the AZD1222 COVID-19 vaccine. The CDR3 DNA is TGTGCCAGCAGCGGGGGACCGGTCAGAAAAACTAATGAAAAACTGTTTTTT. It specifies CASSGGPVRKTNEKLFF.